This T cell receptor (beta chain) was documented in a study of metastatic and nonmetastatic thyroid tumors. Study background: Samples came from malignant and benign thyroid patients, and repertoires were compared across blood and tumor or nodule tissue.

Patients underwent thyroid surgery, and none had received any treatment before it. Comments on this clone: Its antigen is as yet unknown.

Regarding the study as a whole: Significantly higher TCR beta diversity was reportedly seen in malignant thyroid tumors than benign nodules, in blood and tumor.

Per the germline V gene, CDR1 is SGHDN and CDR2 is FVKESK. The trim removed 5 bases at V and 1 base at J, leaving 11 bases unmatched. This CDR3 comprises 17 residues. With MiXCR, TCRdb reprocessed the PCR reads. Of roughly 13,000 clones listed, 25% were seen once; the top ten hold around 9.9%. This sequence was found in a female donor with papillary thyroid cancer or a benign thyroid nodule (not recorded which). Some clones in this sample may be carry-over from other donors' samples. Sequencing input: tumor tissue. This rearrangement joins TRBV14 to TRBJ1-1; 9 nucleotides match TRBD1. The CDR3: CASSGGFRDRENTEAFF. The DNA for the CDR3 is TGTGCCAGCAGCGGCGGGTTCCGGGACAGGGAGAACACTGAAGCTTTCTTT.